This TCR beta chain is drawn from a study of blood T cell repertoires in COVID-19. Whole-study context: PBMCs, B-cell-depleted T cells, or T cells provided the cDNA or gDNA that made up the material.

Method: immunoSEQ multiplex PCR; TCRdb's copy keeps in-frame clones and lacks some. In the table there are 65,000 to 85,000 clones, roughly 84% of which are singletons. The CDR3 is made up of 15 amino acids. Between the trimmed V and J ends, which lost 4 bases and 6 bases, there was a span of 19 bases. Germline values: CDR1 SGDLS, CDR2 YYNGEE. Sequencing was performed on peripheral blood. This clonotype was obtained from a woman aged 18-29 years with acute or convalescent COVID-19. V is TRBV9 and J is TRBJ1-2, with D maybe TRBD1 (6 bases). The CDR3 coding sequence is TGTGCCAGCAGCTCCGGGGGGGGCGCCCTGGATGGCTACACCTTC. Its protein is CASSSGGGALDGYTF.